This is a list of T cell receptor beta chains from one sample in a study of a mutant IDH1 vaccine in newly diagnosed glioma. Their antigens are not known. The protocol was immunoSEQ multiplex PCR, while the TCRdb copy is restricted to in-frame clones and leaves out a portion. Among around 32,000 clones listed, around three quarters were seen once. Sequences were derived from PBMCs, sampled from a glioma patient whose treatment included an IDH1 peptide vaccine. The source of these receptors is a woman aged 25 to 39 with glioma. Some clones in this sample may be carry-over from other donors' samples. Both conserved end residues are part of each CDR3. A D gene is named only where the DNA matches it firmly. Some rows mark clone size as missing; the rest say once, few, many or name a class of expanded clone.

j_call: TRBJ2-5; d_call: .; v_call: TRBV2; clone_size: .; cdr3_nt: TGTGCCAGCAGTGCTTTGGGAAAAGGAGAGACCCAGTACTTC; cdr3_aa: CASSALGKGETQYF
j_call: TRBJ2-7; d_call: .; v_call: TRBV7-6; clone_size: .; cdr3_nt: TGTGCCAGCAGCTTAGGCGGAGCCTACTCCTCCTACGAGCAGTACTTC; cdr3_aa: CASSLGGAYSSYEQYF
j_call: TRBJ2-1; d_call: .; v_call: TRBV7-2; clone_size: .; cdr3_nt: TGTGCCAGCAGCTCTGACCTTAGTGAGCAGTTCTTC; cdr3_aa: CASSSDLSEQFF
j_call: TRBJ1-1; d_call: .; v_call: TRBV5-1; clone_size: .; cdr3_nt: TGCGCCAGCAGCTTGGAACCAGCGGGGACTGAAGCTTTCTTT; cdr3_aa: CASSLEPAGTEAFF
j_call: TRBJ1-4; d_call: .; v_call: TRBV5-1; clone_size: .; cdr3_nt: TGCGCCAGCAGCTTGGGCCTAGGGGCAACTAATGAAAAACTGTTTTTT; cdr3_aa: CASSLGLGATNEKLFF
j_call: TRBJ2-2; d_call: TRBD1; v_call: TRBV6-1; clone_size: .; cdr3_nt: TGTGCCAGCTCCGAAAGGGGACAGGGTCCCGGGGAGCTGTTTTTT; cdr3_aa: CASSERGQGPGELFF
j_call: TRBJ2-2; d_call: .; v_call: TRBV10-3; clone_size: .; cdr3_nt: TGTGCCACCTCGGAGGGCGGGGAGCTGTTTTTT; cdr3_aa: CATSEGGELFF
j_call: TRBJ2-7; d_call: .; v_call: TRBV30; clone_size: .; cdr3_nt: TGTGCCTGGCGGGAAGAAGGGGGATGGTACCGCTACGAGCAGTACTTC; cdr3_aa: CAWREEGGWYRYEQYF
j_call: TRBJ2-7; d_call: TRBD2; v_call: TRBV19; clone_size: .; cdr3_nt: TGTGCCAGTAGTATGTCCGGGACTAGCGGGGACGAGCAGTACTTC; cdr3_aa: CASSMSGTSGDEQYF
j_call: TRBJ2-1; d_call: TRBD1; v_call: TRBV6-5; clone_size: .; cdr3_nt: TGTGCCAGCAGTTACGGGACAGGGGACGCCTACAATGAGCAGTTCTTC; cdr3_aa: CASSYGTGDAYNEQFF
j_call: TRBJ1-1; d_call: .; v_call: TRBV28; clone_size: .; cdr3_nt: TGTGCCAGCACACTTAATGAGAACACTGAAGCTTTCTTT; cdr3_aa: CASTLNENTEAFF
j_call: TRBJ1-5; d_call: TRBD1; v_call: TRBV5-1; clone_size: .; cdr3_nt: TGCGCCAGCAGCTTGACAGGGGGGAGCAATCAGCCCCAGCATTTT; cdr3_aa: CASSLTGGSNQPQHF
j_call: TRBJ2-7; d_call: TRBD2; v_call: TRBV5-6; clone_size: .; cdr3_nt: TGTGCCAGCAGCTTTCTCTTCACCGGGACTAGCGCCTACGAGCAGTACTTC; cdr3_aa: CASSFLFTGTSAYEQYF
j_call: TRBJ1-2; d_call: .; v_call: TRBV19; clone_size: .; cdr3_nt: TGTGCCAGTAGTATGCGTGAGGTTCCGGACTATGGCTACACCTTC; cdr3_aa: CASSMREVPDYGYTF
j_call: TRBJ2-7; d_call: .; v_call: TRBV4-1; clone_size: once; cdr3_nt: TGCGCCAGCAGCCCCGGACAGGGAGGGTACGAGCAGTACTTC; cdr3_aa: CASSPGQGGYEQYF
j_call: TRBJ1-2; d_call: .; v_call: TRBV19; clone_size: .; cdr3_nt: TGTGCCAGTAGTGAAGAATTTCCTGGCTACACCTTC; cdr3_aa: CASSEEFPGYTF
j_call: TRBJ2-3; d_call: .; v_call: TRBV5-6; clone_size: .; cdr3_nt: TGTGCCAGCAGCTTGAGCGGCTTCTATCGGGGTGATACGCAGTATTTT; cdr3_aa: CASSLSGFYRGDTQYF
j_call: TRBJ2-1; d_call: .; v_call: TRBV4-3; clone_size: .; cdr3_nt: TGCGCCAGCAGCCAATGGACTACGGGGTACAATGAGCAGTTCTTC; cdr3_aa: CASSQWTTGYNEQFF
j_call: TRBJ1-2; d_call: .; v_call: TRBV9; clone_size: .; cdr3_nt: TGTGCCAGCGGAAGGAACTATGGCTACACCTTC; cdr3_aa: CASGRNYGYTF
j_call: TRBJ2-1; d_call: .; v_call: TRBV2; clone_size: .; cdr3_nt: TGTGCCAGCAGTGCCAGGACCTCTTACTACAATGAGCAGTTCTTC; cdr3_aa: CASSARTSYYNEQFF
j_call: TRBJ2-7; d_call: .; v_call: TRBV14; clone_size: .; cdr3_nt: TGTGCCAGCAGCCCCAAATTATTCGGTGAGCAGTACTTC; cdr3_aa: CASSPKLFGEQYF
j_call: TRBJ1-4; d_call: TRBD1; v_call: TRBV5-1; clone_size: .; cdr3_nt: TGCGCCAGCAGCTTGGCCGCGACAGGGGGTGAAAAACTGTTTTTT; cdr3_aa: CASSLAATGGEKLFF
j_call: TRBJ1-2; d_call: .; v_call: TRBV5-6; clone_size: few; cdr3_nt: TGTGCCAGCAGCCATGGGGACACAGCTAACTATGGCTACACCTTC; cdr3_aa: CASSHGDTANYGYTF
j_call: TRBJ1-2; d_call: TRBD1; v_call: TRBV10-3; clone_size: .; cdr3_nt: TGTGCCATCAGTGAGGTGGGACGGCTAAACAGGGGCTATGGCTACACCTTC; cdr3_aa: CAISEVGRLNRGYGYTF